A few counts support the clone carrying this T cell receptor (beta chain). This specimen belongs to a study of blood T cell repertoires in COVID-19. Libraries were prepared by immunoSEQ multiplex PCR; TCRdb keeps only in-frame clonotypes and omits some of them. The sample has about 94,000 clones, more than 65% seen once. The V and J ends lost 0 bases and 6 bases, in that order; junction bases with no gene match: 4. Germline V gene data show CDR1 as SGHDT and CDR2 as YYEEEE. This CDR3 is built from 14 residues. The specimen sequenced was peripheral blood. This chain links TRBV5-6 with TRBJ2-3; 7 bases agree with TRBD2. The receptor was isolated from a man in his fifties or sixties with acute or convalescent COVID-19. The CDR3 nucleotides read TGTGCCAGCAGCTTGGTCCTCGGGGGGGATACGCAGTATTTT. Amino acids: CASSLVLGGDTQYF. Drawing the rest from reference TRBV5-6 and TRBJ2-3, the complete variable domain is DAGVTQSPTHLIKTRGQQVTLRCSPKSGHDTVSWYQQALGQGPQFIFQYYEEEERQRGNFPDRFSGHQFPNYSSELNVNALLLGDSALYLCASSLVLGGDTQYFGPGTRLTVL.